What follows describes a single T cell receptor beta chain. Taking its sample share into account, this clonotype is medium-sized (0.01 to 0.1%). Its antigen is currently not known. Nothing much larger sits one base from this clone, and base qualities are not available. From the cysteine through the phenylalanine, the CDR3 covers 14 amino acids. Only the CDR3 DNA is retained, 42 bases long and in frame from the first base. V is clipped by 0 bases and J by 0 bases, and the sequence between their germline boundaries is 6 bases long. For CDR1 and CDR2, the germline V gene lists SGHDT and YYEEEE. These data are taken from a study of human T cells and chemical hapten exposure (TCRdb year 2021). About the full investigation: Libraries were combined into a pool for sequencing, and differences in TCR yield between samples came mainly from small differences in library volumes within the pool. Each blood RNA sample was used to sequence both TCR alpha and TCR beta chains. The study tracked peripheral blood TCR repertoire changes in vivo during primary and secondary sensitization to the hapten diphenylcyclopropenone (DPC) in alopecia patients. General study outcomes and caveats: After repeated subsampling, changes were observed in the strength of the expansion versus patch-test correlation and in the threshold at which the correlation became significant. DPC sensitization did not change the number of TCRs with a frequency above 1 in 1000, and there was no evidence of changes in global repertoire structure.

The label giving this sample's time point can be read as: healthy volunteer bleed at 2 weeks. Total RNA was isolated from unfractionated whole blood collected in Tempus Blood RNA tubes. About five healthy volunteers acted as controls for TCR sequencing and had blood drawn at day 0, 2 weeks and 6 weeks. The library was generated by RACE. Sequencer: NextSeq 500. During library preparation, unique molecular identifiers were attached to individual cDNA molecules so that TCRs could be counted in a quantitative, reproducible way. Per the original workflow: The median number of TCRs per sample was some 100,000, ranging from roughly 23,224 to 690,600. V, J and CDR3 annotation of the TCR reads was carried out using the Decombinator software suite. Every sample was subsampled to the same number of TCRs (28,000) for the PS versus PT1 abundance plots. TCRs were defined as expanded if absent before sensitization and observed at least eight times at the 2-week time point. The public reads were reprocessed in TCRdb via fastp at Q25 and MiXCR, keeping in-frame beta chains. Each CDR3 protein gets just one entry, which takes the most common genes and DNA from the rows behind it. These V and J calls originate from TCRdb's pipeline instead of the authors' own analysis. The sample table shows 30,000 or so distinct CDR3 sequences, and 6% to 7.5% are seen once. The ten largest account for 9.9% of the sample.

Sample: whole blood. This receptor was taken from a human donor in good health. Some clones in this sample may be carry-over from other donors' samples. The rearrangement combines TRBV5-6 with TRBJ1-2, with the D gene not confidently named. In nucleotide form, the sequence is TGTGCCAGCAGCTTGGGCCCCTCTAACTATGGCTACACCTTC. Its coded protein is CASSLGPSNYGYTF.